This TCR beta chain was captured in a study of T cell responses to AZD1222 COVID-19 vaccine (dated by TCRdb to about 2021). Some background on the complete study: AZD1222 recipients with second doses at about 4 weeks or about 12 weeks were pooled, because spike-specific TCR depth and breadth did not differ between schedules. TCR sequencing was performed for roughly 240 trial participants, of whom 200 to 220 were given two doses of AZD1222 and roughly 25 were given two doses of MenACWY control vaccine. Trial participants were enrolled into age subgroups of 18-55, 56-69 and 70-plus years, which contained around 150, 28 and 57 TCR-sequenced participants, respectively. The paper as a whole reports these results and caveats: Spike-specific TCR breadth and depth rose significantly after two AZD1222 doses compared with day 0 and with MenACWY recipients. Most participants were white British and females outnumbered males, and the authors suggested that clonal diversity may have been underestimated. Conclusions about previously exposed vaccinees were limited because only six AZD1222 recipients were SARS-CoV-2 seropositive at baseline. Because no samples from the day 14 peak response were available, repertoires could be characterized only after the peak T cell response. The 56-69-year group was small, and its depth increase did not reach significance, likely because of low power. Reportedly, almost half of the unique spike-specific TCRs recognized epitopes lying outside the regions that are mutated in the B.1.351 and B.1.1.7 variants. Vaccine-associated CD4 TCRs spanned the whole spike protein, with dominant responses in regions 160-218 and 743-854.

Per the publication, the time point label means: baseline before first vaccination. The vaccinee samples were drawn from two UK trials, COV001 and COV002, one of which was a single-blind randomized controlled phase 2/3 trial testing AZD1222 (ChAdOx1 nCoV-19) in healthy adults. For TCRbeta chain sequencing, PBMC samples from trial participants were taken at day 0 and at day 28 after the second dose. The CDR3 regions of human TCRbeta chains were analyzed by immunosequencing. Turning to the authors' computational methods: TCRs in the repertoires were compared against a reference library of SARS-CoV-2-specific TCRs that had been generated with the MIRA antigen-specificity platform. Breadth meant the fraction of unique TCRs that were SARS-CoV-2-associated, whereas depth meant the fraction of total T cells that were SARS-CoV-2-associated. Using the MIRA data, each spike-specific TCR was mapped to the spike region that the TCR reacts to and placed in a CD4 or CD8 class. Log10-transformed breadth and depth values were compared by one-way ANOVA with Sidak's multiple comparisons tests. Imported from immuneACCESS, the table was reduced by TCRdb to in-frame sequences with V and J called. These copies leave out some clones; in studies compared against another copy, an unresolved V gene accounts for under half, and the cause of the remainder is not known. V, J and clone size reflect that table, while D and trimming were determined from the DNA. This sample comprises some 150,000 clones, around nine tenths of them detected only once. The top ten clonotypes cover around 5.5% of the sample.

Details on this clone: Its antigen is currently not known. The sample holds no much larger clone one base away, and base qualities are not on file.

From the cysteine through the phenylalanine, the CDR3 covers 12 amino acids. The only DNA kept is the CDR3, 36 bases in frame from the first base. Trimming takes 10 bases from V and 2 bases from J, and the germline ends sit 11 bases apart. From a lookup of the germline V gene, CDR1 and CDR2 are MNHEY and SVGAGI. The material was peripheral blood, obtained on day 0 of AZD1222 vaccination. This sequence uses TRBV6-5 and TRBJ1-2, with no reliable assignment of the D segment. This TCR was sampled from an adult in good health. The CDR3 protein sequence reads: CATLAENYGYTF. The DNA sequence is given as TGTGCCACCCTGGCGGAGAACTATGGCTACACCTTC.